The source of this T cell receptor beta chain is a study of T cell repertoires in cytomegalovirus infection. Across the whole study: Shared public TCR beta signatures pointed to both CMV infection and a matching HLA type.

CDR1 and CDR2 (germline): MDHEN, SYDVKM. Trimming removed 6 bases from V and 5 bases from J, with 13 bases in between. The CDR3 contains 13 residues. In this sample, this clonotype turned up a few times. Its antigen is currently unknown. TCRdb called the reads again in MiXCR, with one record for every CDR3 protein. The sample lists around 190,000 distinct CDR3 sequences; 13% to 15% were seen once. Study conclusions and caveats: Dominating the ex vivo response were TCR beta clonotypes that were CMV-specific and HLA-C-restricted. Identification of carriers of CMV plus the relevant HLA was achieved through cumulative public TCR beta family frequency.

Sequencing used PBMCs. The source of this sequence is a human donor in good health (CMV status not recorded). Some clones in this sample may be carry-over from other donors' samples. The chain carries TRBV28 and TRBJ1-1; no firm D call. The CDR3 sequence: CASSPTWTTEAFF. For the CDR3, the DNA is TGTGCCAGCAGCCCGACGTGGACGACTGAAGCTTTCTTT. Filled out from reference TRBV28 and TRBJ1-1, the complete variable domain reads DVKVTQSSRYLVKRTGEKVFLECVQDMDHENMFWYRQDPGLGLRLIYFSYDVKMKEKGDIPEGYSVSREKKERFSLILESASTNQTSMYLCASSPTWTTEAFFGQGTRLTVV.